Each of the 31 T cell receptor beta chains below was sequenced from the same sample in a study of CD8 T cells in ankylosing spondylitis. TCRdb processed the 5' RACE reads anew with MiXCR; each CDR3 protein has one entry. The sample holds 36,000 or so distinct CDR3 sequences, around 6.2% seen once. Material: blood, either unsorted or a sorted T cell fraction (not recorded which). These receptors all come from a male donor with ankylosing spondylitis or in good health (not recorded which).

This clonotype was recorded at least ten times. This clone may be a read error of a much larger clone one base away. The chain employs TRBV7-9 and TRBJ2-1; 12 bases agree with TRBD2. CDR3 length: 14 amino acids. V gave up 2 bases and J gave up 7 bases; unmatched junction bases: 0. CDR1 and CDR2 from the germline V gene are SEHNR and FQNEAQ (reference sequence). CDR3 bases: TGTGCCAGCAGCTTACTAGCGGGAGGGAATGAGCAGTTCTTC. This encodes CASSLLAGGNEQFF.

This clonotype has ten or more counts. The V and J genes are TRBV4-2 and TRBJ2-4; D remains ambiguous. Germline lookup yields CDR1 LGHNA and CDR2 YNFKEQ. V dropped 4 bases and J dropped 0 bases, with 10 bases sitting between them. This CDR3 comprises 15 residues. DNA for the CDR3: TGTGCCAGCAGCCCCGCCCTGGGAGCCAAAAACATTCAGTACTTC. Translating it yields CASSPALGAKNIQYF.

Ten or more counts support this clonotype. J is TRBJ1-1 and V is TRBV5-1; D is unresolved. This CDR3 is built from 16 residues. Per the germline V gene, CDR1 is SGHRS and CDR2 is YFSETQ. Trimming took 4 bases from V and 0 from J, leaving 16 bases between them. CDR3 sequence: CASSAGIGLMNTEAFF. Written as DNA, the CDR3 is TGCGCCAGCAGCGCCGGGATCGGACTCATGAACACTGAAGCTTTCTTT.

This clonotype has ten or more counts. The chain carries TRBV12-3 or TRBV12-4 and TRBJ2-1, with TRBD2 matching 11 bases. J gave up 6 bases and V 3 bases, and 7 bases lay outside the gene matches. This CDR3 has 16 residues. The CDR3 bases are TGTGCCAGCAGTTTCTCCCTAGCGGGGGGACTCAATGAGCAGTTCTTC. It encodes CASSFSLAGGLNEQFF.

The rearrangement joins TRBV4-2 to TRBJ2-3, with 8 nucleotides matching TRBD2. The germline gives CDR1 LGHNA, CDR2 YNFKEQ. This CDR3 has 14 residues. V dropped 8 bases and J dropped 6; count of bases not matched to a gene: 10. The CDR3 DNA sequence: TGTGCCAGCGGCCCCGGGAGGGTTAAGGATACGCAGTATTTT. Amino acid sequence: CASGPGRVKDTQYF.

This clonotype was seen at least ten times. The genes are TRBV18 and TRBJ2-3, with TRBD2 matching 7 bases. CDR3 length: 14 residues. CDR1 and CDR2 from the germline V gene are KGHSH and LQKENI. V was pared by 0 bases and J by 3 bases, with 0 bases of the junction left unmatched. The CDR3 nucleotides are TGTGCCAGCTCACCACCGGGACTAACAGATACGCAGTATTTT. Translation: CASSPPGLTDTQYF.

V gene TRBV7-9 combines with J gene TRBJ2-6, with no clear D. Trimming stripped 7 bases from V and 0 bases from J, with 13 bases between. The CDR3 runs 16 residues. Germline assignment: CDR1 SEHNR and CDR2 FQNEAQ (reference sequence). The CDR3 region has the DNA TGTGCCAGCAACTACGCATTAGTCTCTGGGGCCAACGTCCTGACTTTC. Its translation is CASNYALVSGANVLTF.

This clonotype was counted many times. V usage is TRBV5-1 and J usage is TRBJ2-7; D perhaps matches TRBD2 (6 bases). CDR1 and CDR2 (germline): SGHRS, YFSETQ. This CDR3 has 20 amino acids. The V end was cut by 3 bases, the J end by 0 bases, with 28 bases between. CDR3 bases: TGCGCCAGCAGCTCCGGGACCACCAGAAATCGGGAGAGGAGCTCCTACGAGCAGTACTTC. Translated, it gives CASSSGTTRNRERSSYEQYF.

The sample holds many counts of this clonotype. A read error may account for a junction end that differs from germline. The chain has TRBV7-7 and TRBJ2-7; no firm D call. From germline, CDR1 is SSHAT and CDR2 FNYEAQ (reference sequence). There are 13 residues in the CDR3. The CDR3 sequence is CASSLARAGEQYF. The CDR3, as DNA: TGTGCTAGCAGCTTAGCCCGGGCCGGCGAGCAGTACTTC.

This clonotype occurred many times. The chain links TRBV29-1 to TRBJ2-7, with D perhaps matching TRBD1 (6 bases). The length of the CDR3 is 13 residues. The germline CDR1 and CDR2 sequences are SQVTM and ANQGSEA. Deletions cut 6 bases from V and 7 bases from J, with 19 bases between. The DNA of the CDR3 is TGCAGCGTCGGAGGACAGACTTCGAGGGAGCAGTACTTC. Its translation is CSVGGQTSREQYF.

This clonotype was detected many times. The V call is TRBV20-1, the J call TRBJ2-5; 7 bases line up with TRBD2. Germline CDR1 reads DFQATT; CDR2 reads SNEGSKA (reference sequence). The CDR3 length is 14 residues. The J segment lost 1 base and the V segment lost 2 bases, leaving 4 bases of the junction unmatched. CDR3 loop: CSARLTSAQETQYF. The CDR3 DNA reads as TGCAGTGCTAGACTCACTAGCGCCCAAGAGACCCAGTACTTC.

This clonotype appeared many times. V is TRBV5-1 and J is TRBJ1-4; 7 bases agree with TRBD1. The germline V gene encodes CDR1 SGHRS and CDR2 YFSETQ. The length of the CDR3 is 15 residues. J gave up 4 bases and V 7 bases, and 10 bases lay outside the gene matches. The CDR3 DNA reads TGCGCCAGCGCGATCTTGGGACAGAGTAATGAAAAACTGTTTTTT. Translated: CASAILGQSNEKLFF.

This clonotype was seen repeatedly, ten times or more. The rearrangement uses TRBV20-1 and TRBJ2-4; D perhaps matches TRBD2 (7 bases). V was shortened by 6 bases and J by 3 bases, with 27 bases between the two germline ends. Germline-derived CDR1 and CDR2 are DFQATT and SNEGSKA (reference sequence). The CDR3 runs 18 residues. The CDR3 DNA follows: TGCAGTGCCATAATCACCCGAGGGGGGGTTGTTAGCAAAAACATTCAGTACTTC. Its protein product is CSAIITRGGVVSKNIQYF.

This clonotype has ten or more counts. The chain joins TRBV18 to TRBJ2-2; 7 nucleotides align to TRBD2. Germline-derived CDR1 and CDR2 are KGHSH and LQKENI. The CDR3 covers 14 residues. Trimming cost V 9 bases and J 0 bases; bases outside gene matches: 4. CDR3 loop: CASKRDTNTGELFF. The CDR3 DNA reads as TGTGCCAGTAAGCGGGATACGAACACCGGGGAGCTGTTTTTT. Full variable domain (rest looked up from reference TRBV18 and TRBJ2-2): NAGVMQNPRHLVRRRGQEARLRCSPMKGHSHVYWYRQLPEEGLKFMVYLQKENIIDESGMPKERFSAEFPKEGPSILRIQQVVRGDSAAYFCASKRDTNTGELFFGEGSRLTVL.

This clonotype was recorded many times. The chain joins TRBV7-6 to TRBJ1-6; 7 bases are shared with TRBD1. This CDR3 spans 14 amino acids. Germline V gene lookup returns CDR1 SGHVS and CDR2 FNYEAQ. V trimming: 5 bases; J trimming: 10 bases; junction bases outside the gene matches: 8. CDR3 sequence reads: CASSLDRAKSPLHF. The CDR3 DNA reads TGTGCCAGCAGCCTCGACAGGGCTAAGTCACCCCTCCACTTT.

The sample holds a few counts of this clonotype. DNA for the CDR3: TGTGCCAGCAGCTTGGAGGGGACTGGGAACGAGCAGTACTTC. Translation: CASSLEGTGNEQYF. The rearrangement joins TRBV5-5 to TRBJ2-7, with a possible D match to TRBD2 (6 bases). There are 14 residues in the CDR3. The V end lost 0 bases, the J end lost 5 bases, and 12 bases lay between the germline ends. Germline lookup yields CDR1 SGHKS and CDR2 YYEKEE (reference sequence).

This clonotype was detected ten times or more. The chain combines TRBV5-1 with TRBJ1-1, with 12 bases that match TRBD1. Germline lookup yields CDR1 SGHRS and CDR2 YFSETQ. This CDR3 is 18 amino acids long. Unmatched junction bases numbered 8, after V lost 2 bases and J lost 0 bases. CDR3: CASSLPRDRGPLNTEAFF. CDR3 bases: TGCGCCAGCAGCTTACCACGGGACAGGGGGCCTCTGAACACTGAAGCTTTCTTT.

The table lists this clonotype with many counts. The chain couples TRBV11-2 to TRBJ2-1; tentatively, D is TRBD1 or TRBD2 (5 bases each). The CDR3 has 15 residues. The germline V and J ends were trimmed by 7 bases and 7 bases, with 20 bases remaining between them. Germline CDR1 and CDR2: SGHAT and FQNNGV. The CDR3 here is CASTQGDPPVNEQFF. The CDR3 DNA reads TGTGCCAGCACCCAAGGGGACCCTCCAGTGAATGAGCAGTTCTTC.

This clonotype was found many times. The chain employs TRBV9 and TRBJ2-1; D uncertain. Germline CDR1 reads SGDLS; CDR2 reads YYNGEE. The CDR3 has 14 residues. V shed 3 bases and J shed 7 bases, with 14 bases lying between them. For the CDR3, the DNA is TGTGCCAGCAGCGCCTTCGCGGCATCGAATGAGCAGTTCTTC. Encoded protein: CASSAFAASNEQFF.

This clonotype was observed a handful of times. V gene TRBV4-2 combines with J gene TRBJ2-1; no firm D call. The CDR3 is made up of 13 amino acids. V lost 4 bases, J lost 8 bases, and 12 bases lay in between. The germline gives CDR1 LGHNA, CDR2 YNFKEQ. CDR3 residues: CASSLQIGDEQFF. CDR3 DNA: TGTGCCAGCAGCCTGCAGATAGGCGATGAGCAGTTCTTC.

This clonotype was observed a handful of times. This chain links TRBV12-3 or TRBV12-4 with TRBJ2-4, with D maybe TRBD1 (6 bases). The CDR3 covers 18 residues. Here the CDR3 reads CTFSLRGTGYEAKNIQYF. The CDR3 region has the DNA TGTACCTTCAGTTTAAGGGGAACAGGGTATGAGGCCAAAAACATTCAGTACTTC.

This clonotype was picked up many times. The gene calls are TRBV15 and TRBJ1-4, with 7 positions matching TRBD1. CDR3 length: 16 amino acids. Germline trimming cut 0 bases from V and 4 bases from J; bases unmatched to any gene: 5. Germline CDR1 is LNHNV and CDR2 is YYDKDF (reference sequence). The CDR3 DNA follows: TGTGCCACCAGCAGAGATGGGGACAGCTTTAATGAAAAACTGTTTTTT. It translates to CATSRDGDSFNEKLFF.

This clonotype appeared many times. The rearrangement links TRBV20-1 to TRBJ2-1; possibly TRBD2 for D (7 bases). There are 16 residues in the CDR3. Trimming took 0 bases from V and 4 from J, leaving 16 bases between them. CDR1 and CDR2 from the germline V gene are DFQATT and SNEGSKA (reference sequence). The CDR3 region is CSAREGGQGLYNEQFF. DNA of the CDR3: TGCAGTGCTAGAGAGGGGGGGCAGGGGCTATACAATGAGCAGTTCTTC.

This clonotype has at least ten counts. This CDR3 is CARGPGYF. Here the CDR3 DNA reads TGTGCCAGGGGCCCTGGGTATTTT. The chain is built from TRBV6-2 or TRBV6-3 and TRBJ2-3; D gene uncertain. CDR1 MNHEY and CDR2 SVGEGT come from the germline V gene. Deletions cut 9 bases from V and 14 bases from J, with 9 bases between. This CDR3 region has 8 residues.

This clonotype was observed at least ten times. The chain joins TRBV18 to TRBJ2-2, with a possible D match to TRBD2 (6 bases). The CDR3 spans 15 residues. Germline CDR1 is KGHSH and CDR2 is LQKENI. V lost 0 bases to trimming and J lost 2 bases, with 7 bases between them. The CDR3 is CASSPPRGNTGELFF. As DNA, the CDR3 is TGTGCCAGCTCACCACCGCGGGGAAACACCGGGGAGCTGTTTTTT.

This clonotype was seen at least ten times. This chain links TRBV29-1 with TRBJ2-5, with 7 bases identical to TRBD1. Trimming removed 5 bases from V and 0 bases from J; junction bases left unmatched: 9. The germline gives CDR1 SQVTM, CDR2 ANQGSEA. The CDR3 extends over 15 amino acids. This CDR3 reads CSVFRDSLYQETQYF. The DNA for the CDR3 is TGCAGCGTTTTCCGGGACAGCCTGTACCAAGAGACCCAGTACTTC. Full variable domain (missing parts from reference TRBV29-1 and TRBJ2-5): SAVISQKPSRDICQRGTSLTIQCQVDSQVTMMFWYRQQPGQSLTLIATANQGSEATYESGFVIDKFPISRPNLTFSTLTVSNMSPEDSSIYLCSVFRDSLYQETQYFGPGTRLLVL.

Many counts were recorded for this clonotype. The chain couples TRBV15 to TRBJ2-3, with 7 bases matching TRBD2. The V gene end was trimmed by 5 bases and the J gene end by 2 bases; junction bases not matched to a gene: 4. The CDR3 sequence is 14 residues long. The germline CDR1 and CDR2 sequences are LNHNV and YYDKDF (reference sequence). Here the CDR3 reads CATSGGLTTDTQYF. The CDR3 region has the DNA TGTGCCACCAGCGGGGGACTAACCACAGATACGCAGTATTTT.

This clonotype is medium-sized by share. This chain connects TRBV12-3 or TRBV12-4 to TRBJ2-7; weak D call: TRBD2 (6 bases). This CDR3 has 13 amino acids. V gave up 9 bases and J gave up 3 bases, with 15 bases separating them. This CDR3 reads CASGPGLNYEQYF. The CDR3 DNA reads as TGTGCCAGTGGACCGGGACTGAACTACGAGCAGTACTTC.

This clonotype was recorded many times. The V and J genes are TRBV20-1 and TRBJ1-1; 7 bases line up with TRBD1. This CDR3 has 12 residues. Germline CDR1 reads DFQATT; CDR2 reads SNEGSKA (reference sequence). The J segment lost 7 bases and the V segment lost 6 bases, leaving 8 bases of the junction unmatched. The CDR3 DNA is TGCAGTGCGAGGCAGGGGGATGTTGAAGCTTTCTTT. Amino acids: CSARQGDVEAFF.

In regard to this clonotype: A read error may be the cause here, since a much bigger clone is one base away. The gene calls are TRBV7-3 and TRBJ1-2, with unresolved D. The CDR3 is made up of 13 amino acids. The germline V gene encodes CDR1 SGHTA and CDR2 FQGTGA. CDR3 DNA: TGTGCCGGCAGCTTAGGCATGGGCTATGGCTACACCTTC. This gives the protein CAGSLGMGYGYTF.

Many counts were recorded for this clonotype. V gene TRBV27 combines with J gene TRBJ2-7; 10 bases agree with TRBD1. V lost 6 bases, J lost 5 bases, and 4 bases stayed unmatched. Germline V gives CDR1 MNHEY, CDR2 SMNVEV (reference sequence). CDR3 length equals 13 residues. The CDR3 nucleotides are TGTGCCAGCAGAGGGACAGGGGACCACGAGCAGTACTTC. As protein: CASRGTGDHEQYF.